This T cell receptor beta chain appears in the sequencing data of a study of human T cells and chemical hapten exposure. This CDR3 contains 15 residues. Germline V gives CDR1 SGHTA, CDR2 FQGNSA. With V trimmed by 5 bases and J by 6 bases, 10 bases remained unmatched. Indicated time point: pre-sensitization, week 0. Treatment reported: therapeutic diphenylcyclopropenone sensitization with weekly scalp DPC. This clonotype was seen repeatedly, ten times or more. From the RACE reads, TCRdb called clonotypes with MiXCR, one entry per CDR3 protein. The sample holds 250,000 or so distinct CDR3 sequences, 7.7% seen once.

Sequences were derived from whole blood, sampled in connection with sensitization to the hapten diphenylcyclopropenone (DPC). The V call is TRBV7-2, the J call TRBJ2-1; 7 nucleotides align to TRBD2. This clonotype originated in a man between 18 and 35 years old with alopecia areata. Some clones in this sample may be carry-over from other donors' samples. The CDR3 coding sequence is TGTGCCAGCAGCCGAAACGCGGCGGGGGTCAATGAGCAGTTCTTC. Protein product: CASSRNAAGVNEQFF. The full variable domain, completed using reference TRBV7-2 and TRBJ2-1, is GAGVSQSPSNKVTEKGKDVELRCDPISGHTALYWYRQSLGQGLEFLIYFQGNSAPDKSGLPSDRFSAERTGGSVSTLTIQRTQQEDSAVYLCASSRNAAGVNEQFFGPGTRLTVL.